A single sample is the source of the 8 T cell receptor beta chains below, sequenced in a study of OX40 agonist ivuxolimab in advanced cancers. The assay was immunoSEQ multiplex PCR, and TCRdb's table has in-frame clones only and misses some. The data show 53,000 or so clones, with about four fifths seen just once and approximately 2.3% held by the top ten. This material consisted of CD4+ or CD8+ T cells sorted from blood, taken in a trial of the OX40 agonist ivuxolimab. The receptors derive from an adult with an advanced solid tumor such as melanoma, head and neck, liver or kidney cancer.

The CDR3 reads CASSLGQLNYGYTF. The CDR3 nucleotides are TGTGCCAGCAGCCTGGGACAGCTTAACTATGGCTACACCTTC. The V call is TRBV5-5, the J call TRBJ1-2, with TRBD1 identical over 7 bases. The germline CDR1 and CDR2 sequences are SGHKS and YYEKEE (reference sequence). The V segment lost 4 bases and the J segment 1 base; nucleotides outside the gene matches: 4. CDR3 size: 14 residues.

The chain has TRBV11-2 and TRBJ2-1; D is perhaps TRBD1 or TRBD2 (5 bases each). The CDR3 is made up of 14 amino acids. Germline V lookup: CDR1 SGHAT, CDR2 FQNNGV. V lost 1 base, J lost 4 bases, and 8 bases lay in between. The CDR3 here is CASSLAGPYNEQFF. The CDR3 DNA reads TGTGCCAGCAGCTTAGCGGGACCATACAATGAGCAGTTCTTC.

This chain joins TRBV18 and TRBJ1-1, with a possible D match to TRBD1 (5 bases). CDR1 KGHSH and CDR2 LQKENI come from the germline V gene. V was clipped by 1 base and J by 2 bases, with 17 bases between them. The CDR3 has 17 amino acids. CDR3 region: CASSPRRTGQGNTEAFF. In DNA form, the CDR3 reads TGTGCCAGCTCACCACGTCGAACGGGGCAGGGCAACACTGAAGCTTTCTTT.

The chain carries TRBV4-3 and TRBJ2-5; 8 nucleotides align to TRBD1. The CDR3 totals 16 residues. Germline assignment: CDR1 LGHNA and CDR2 YSLEER. J lost 3 bases, V lost 0 bases, and 6 bases had no gene match. The chain's CDR3 is CASSQDGTGMEETQYF. CDR3 bases: TGCGCCAGCAGCCAAGATGGGACAGGAATGGAAGAGACCCAGTACTTC.

This chain joins TRBV6-1 and TRBJ1-4; D unresolved. Germline lookup yields CDR1 MNHNS and CDR2 SASEGT. Trimming left V 10 bases short and J 7 bases short, with 16 bases between. The CDR3 is made up of 13 amino acids. The CDR3 DNA reads as TGTGCCACCCTTCAGCACGGTAGTGAAAAACTGTTTTTT. It translates to CATLQHGSEKLFF.

The V call is TRBV6-6, the J call TRBJ1-1, with 9 bases fitting TRBD1. CDR1 and CDR2 from the germline V gene are MNHNY and SVGAGI (reference sequence). CDR3 length equals 14 residues. With V trimmed by 6 bases and J by 4 bases, 6 bases remained unmatched. The CDR3 here is CASSLQGAGTEAFF. The DNA for the CDR3 is TGTGCCAGCAGCTTACAGGGGGCGGGCACTGAAGCTTTCTTT.

V is TRBV2 and J is TRBJ2-2, with 10 bases that match TRBD2. The germline V gene has CDR1 SNHLY and CDR2 FYNNEI. This CDR3 is 15 amino acids long. J was trimmed by 4 bases and V by 7 bases; bases with no gene match: 6. The CDR3 is CASKASGSVTGELFF. In DNA, the CDR3 is TGTGCCAGCAAAGCTAGCGGGAGTGTCACCGGGGAGCTGTTTTTT. Supplemented by reference TRBV2 and TRBJ2-2, the full variable domain reads EPEVTQTPSHQVTQMGQEVILRCVPISNHLYFYWYRQILGQKVEFLVSFYNNEISEKSEIFDDQFSVERPDGSNFTLKIRSTKLEDSAMYFCASKASGSVTGELFFGEGSRLTVL.

The chain links TRBV11-2 to TRBJ2-3; 7 bases are a match to TRBD2. CDR3 length: 15 residues. Germline loops: CDR1 SGHAT, CDR2 FQNNGV. Germline trimming cut 1 base from V and 6 bases from J; bases unmatched to any gene: 7. CDR3 DNA sequence: TGTGCCAGCAGCTTAGCATCTAGCGGACACGATACGCAGTATTTT. This translates into CASSLASSGHDTQYF.